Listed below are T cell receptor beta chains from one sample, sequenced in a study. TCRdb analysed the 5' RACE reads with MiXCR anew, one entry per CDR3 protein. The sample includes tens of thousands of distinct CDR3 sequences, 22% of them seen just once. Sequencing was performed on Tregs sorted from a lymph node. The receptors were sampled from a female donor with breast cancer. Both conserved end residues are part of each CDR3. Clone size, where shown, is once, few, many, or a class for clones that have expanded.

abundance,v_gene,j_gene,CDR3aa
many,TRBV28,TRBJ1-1,CASREGGTEAFF
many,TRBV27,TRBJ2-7,CASSLSGYEQYF
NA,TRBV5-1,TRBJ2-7,CASSQGLAGASLYKQNF
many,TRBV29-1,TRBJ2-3,CSVTGQGRTDTQYF
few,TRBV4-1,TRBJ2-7,CASSQDPSLSYEQYF
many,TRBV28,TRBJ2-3,CASSSPANTDTQYF
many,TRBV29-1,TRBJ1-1,CSLKQGGTEAFF
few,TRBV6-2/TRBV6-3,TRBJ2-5,CASRVPSAYETQYF
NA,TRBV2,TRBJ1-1,CASPQKLTPMNTEAFF
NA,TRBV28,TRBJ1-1,CASSLSGENTEAFF
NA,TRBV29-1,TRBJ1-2,CSTTTRTGYTF
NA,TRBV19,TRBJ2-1,CVSSIGLDNEQFF
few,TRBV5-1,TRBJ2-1,CASSLIETETYNEQFF
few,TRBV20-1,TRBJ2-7,CSAQTGGYEQYF
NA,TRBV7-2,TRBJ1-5,CAGSLGGLSNQPQHF
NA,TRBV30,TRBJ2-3,CVCLAGGIVTDTQYF
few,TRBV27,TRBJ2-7,CASSLLPGLAAYEQYF
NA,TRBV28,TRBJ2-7,CASSSLSGGRNEQYF
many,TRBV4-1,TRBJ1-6,CASSQGPENSPLHF
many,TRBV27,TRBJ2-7,CASTNSWGPTSIHEQYF
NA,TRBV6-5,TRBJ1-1,CASSSFVLTEAFF
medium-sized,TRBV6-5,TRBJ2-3,CASSQTGASTDTQYF
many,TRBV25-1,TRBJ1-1,CASSERDSNTEAFF
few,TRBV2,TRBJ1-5,CASSREGAQPQHF
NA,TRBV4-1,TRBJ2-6,CASSLKGSSGANVLTF
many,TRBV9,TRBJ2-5,CASSVGPGTSGKETQYF
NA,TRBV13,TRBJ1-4,CASSLGAWNEKLFF